These 31 T cell receptor beta chains came from one sample sequenced in a study of cytotoxic CD8 clonotypes in ibrutinib-treated CLL. Sequencing was performed with immunoSEQ multiplex PCR; in TCRdb, only in-frame clones are kept and a portion is missing. The sample lists hundreds of thousands of clones, roughly two thirds occurring once. This specimen consisted of PBMCs, obtained after 36 months of ibrutinib treatment. All receptors derive from a human donor with chronic lymphocytic leukemia.

V is TRBV2 and J is TRBJ2-7; 9 bases align to TRBD2. CDR1 is SNHLY, CDR2 FYNNEI, per germline. J lost 5 bases, V lost 8 bases, and 7 bases had no gene match. The CDR3 contains 13 residues. This chain's CDR3 is CASRAGGGHEQYF. The CDR3 DNA reads as TGTGCCAGCCGCGCGGGGGGGGGACACGAGCAGTACTTC.

This sequence joins TRBV18 and TRBJ2-5, with 10 bases that match TRBD1. With 6 bases clipped from V and 3 bases from J, the junction kept 7 bases outside the gene matches. The CDR3 extends over 15 amino acids. CDR1 KGHSH and CDR2 LQKENI come from the germline V gene. CDR3 in DNA: TGTGCCAGCTCTCGAAAGACAGGGGGCGAAGAGACCCAGTACTTC. Translating gives CASSRKTGGEETQYF.

This clone came up a few times. The V and J genes are TRBV5-1 and TRBJ2-2, with D possibly matching TRBD1 (6 bases). The length of the CDR3 is 15 residues. V was shortened by 2 bases and J by 0 bases, with 8 bases between the two germline ends. The germline V gene encodes CDR1 SGHRS and CDR2 YFSETQ. The CDR3 reads CASSFRQANTGELFF. CDR3 sequence (DNA): TGCGCCAGCAGCTTTCGACAGGCGAACACCGGGGAGCTGTTTTTT.

The rearrangement uses TRBV5-4 and TRBJ2-2, with D hard to call. The V gene lost 3 bases and the J gene lost 5 bases, with 8 bases spanning the gap. The CDR3 loop spans 13 amino acids. CDR1 SGHNT and CDR2 YYREEE come from the germline V gene (reference sequence). The CDR3 nucleotides are TGTGCCAGCAGCTCCAGTTGGACCGGGGAGCTGTTTTTT. This gives the protein CASSSSWTGELFF.

In its sample, this clone was seen a few times. This chain uses TRBV5-6 with TRBJ2-3; the D is unclear. The germline V gene encodes CDR1 SGHDT and CDR2 YYEEEE. The CDR3 length is 18 residues. Deletions cut 4 bases from V and 2 bases from J, with 23 bases between. The CDR3 spells CASSLRRRILTFTDTQYF. The CDR3 DNA reads as TGTGCCAGCAGCCTCCGGCGCAGGATCCTCACGTTCACAGATACGCAGTATTTT.

The rearrangement uses TRBV18 and TRBJ2-1; D is uncertain. V lost 0 bases and J lost 5, with 8 bases in between. Germline V gives CDR1 KGHSH, CDR2 LQKENI. There are 14 residues in the CDR3. DNA of the CDR3: TGTGCCAGCTCACCACCCCAAAGAAACAATGAGCAGTTCTTC. Encoded protein: CASSPPQRNNEQFF.

This clone was seen a few times. This CDR3 is also generated by other DNA sequences in the sample. The J gene is TRBJ2-1, the V gene TRBV20-1; the D is unclear. Between the trimmed V and J ends, which lost 6 bases and 2 bases, there was a span of 2 bases. Germline V gene data show CDR1 as DFQATT and CDR2 as SNEGSKA (reference sequence). The CDR3 totals 10 residues. CDR3 in amino acids: CSATYNEQFF. CDR3 bases: TGCAGTGCCACCTACAATGAGCAGTTCTTC.

The rearrangement joins TRBV14 to TRBJ1-1; 7 nucleotides agree with TRBD1. From germline, CDR1 is SGHDN and CDR2 FVKESK. The CDR3 consists of 12 residues. The ends lost 4 bases at V and 8 bases at J; junction bases unmatched: 4. The CDR3 spells CASSPRDREAFF. CDR3 nucleotide sequence: TGTGCCAGCAGCCCTCGGGACAGAGAAGCTTTCTTT. Drawing the rest from reference TRBV14 and TRBJ1-1, the complete variable domain is EAGVTQFPSHSVIEKGQTVTLRCDPISGHDNLYWYRRVMGKEIKFLLHFVKESKQDESGMPNNRFLAERTGGTYSTLKVQPAELEDSGVYFCASSPRDREAFFGQGTRLTVV.

The chain carries TRBV5-1 and TRBJ1-1; D perhaps matches TRBD1 (5 bases). The CDR3 totals 14 residues. V dropped 3 bases and J dropped 4 bases, with 13 bases sitting between them. Germline V gene sequence: CDR1 SGHRS, CDR2 YFSETQ. CDR3 residues: CASSYGGGSTEAFF. Here the CDR3 DNA reads TGCGCCAGCAGCTATGGGGGTGGGAGCACTGAAGCTTTCTTT.

The CDR3 here is CASSDSASGGFTDTQYF. CDR3 coding DNA: TGTGCCAGCAGTGACTCCGCTAGCGGGGGCTTCACAGATACGCAGTATTTT. This chain joins TRBV6-4 and TRBJ2-3; 10 bases line up with TRBD2. Germline CDR1 MRHNA, CDR2 SNTAGT. This CDR3 region has 17 residues. J was trimmed by 2 bases and V by 0 bases; bases with no gene match: 5.

The rearrangement uses TRBV6-1 and TRBJ2-3, with unresolved D. Germline-derived CDR1 and CDR2 are MNHNS and SASEGT. V lost 0 bases, J lost 4 bases, and 14 bases lay in between. CDR3 size: 16 residues. This CDR3 reads CASSEALTPGPDTQYF. The CDR3 nucleotides are TGTGCCAGCAGTGAAGCGCTTACGCCAGGCCCAGATACGCAGTATTTT.

The chain is built from TRBV27 and TRBJ1-5; the match to TRBD1 covers 8 bases. The V gene's germline CDR1 is MNHEY and CDR2 SMNVEV (reference sequence). This CDR3 has 15 amino acids. V was clipped by 10 bases and J by 11 bases; unmatched bases: 19. This CDR3 reads CATARDRLGLRAQHF. Here the CDR3 DNA reads TGTGCCACAGCTAGGGACAGGCTTGGCCTCCGGGCCCAGCATTTT.

The V gene is TRBV7-9, the J gene TRBJ2-7, with D perhaps matching TRBD1 (5 bases). Trimming took off 4 bases at V and 10 bases at J, with 11 bases between the two ends. The CDR3 spans 11 residues. The germline CDR1 and CDR2 sequences are SEHNR and FQNEAQ (reference sequence). The CDR3: CASSSSQGQYF. CDR3 bases: TGTGCCAGCAGCTCCAGCCAGGGTCAGTACTTC.

The table lists this clone with a few counts. The chain couples TRBV5-1 to TRBJ2-1; TRBD2 aligns across 12 bases. V lost 3 bases to trimming and J lost 7 bases; unmatched junction nucleotides: 5. The V gene's germline CDR1 is SGHRS and CDR2 YFSETQ. The CDR3 is 15 residues long. The CDR3 region is CASSSLAGGLNEQFF. CDR3 nucleotides: TGCGCCAGCAGCTCCCTAGCGGGGGGGCTGAATGAGCAGTTCTTC. Variable domain in full (rest from reference TRBV5-1 and TRBJ2-1): KAGVTQTPRYLIKTRGQQVTLSCSPISGHRSVSWYQQTPGQGLQFLFEYFSETQRNKGNFPGRFSGRQFSNSRSEMNVSTLELGDSALYLCASSSLAGGLNEQFFGPGTRLTVL.

This clone came up once. J is TRBJ2-2 and V is TRBV27; no clear D gene. There are 14 residues in the CDR3. V was shortened by 3 bases and J by 1 base, with 6 bases between the two germline ends. Germline values: CDR1 MNHEY, CDR2 SMNVEV (reference sequence). The CDR3 reads CASSFGWNTGELFF. CDR3 nucleotide sequence: TGTGCCAGCAGTTTCGGGTGGAACACCGGGGAGCTGTTTTTT.

The chain carries TRBV6-6 and TRBJ2-7, with D possibly called TRBD1 or TRBD2 (7 bases each). V was shortened by 0 bases and J by 6 bases, with 12 bases between the two germline ends. The V gene's germline CDR1 is MNHNY and CDR2 SVGAGI (reference sequence). The CDR3 extends over 14 amino acids. The CDR3 region is CASSYSGGTAEQYF. CDR3 bases: TGTGCCAGCAGTTACTCCGGGGGGACAGCCGAGCAGTACTTC.

V is TRBV2 and J is TRBJ1-1; D not resolved. CDR3 length equals 11 residues. CDR1 and CDR2 (germline): SNHLY, FYNNEI. Trimming left V 5 bases short and J 13 bases short, with 14 bases between. CDR3 in amino acids: CASSPYVFGFF. CDR3 nucleotides: TGTGCCAGCAGTCCTTACGTATTTGGTTTCTTT.

The chain recombines TRBV9 with TRBJ2-5; 13 bases agree with TRBD2. V lost 2 bases to trimming and J lost 2 bases; unmatched junction nucleotides: 6. Germline V lookup: CDR1 SGDLS, CDR2 YYNGEE. This CDR3 region has 17 residues. CDR3 sequence reads: CASSVSPGLAGQETQYF. The CDR3 nucleotides read TGTGCCAGCAGCGTGTCGCCGGGACTAGCGGGACAAGAGACCCAGTACTTC.

The CDR3 bases are TGTGCCAGCAGTTACCCCGGACAGGGGCAAGAGACCCAGTACTTC. Protein: CASSYPGQGQETQYF. The chain employs TRBV6-5 and TRBJ2-5; 9 bases line up with TRBD1. Germline CDR1 reads MNHEY; CDR2 reads SVGAGI. V trimming: 2 bases; J trimming: 2 bases; junction bases outside the gene matches: 3. The CDR3 covers 15 residues.

The DNA for the CDR3 is TGCGCCAGCAGCTCACATCTAGCGGGGGTTTCAGATACGCAGTATTTT. The encoded protein is CASSSHLAGVSDTQYF. The chain couples TRBV4-1 to TRBJ2-3; 10 bases align to TRBD2. In germline, CDR1 is MGHRA, CDR2 YSYEKL. The CDR3 runs to 16 residues. The ends lost 5 bases at V and 4 bases at J; junction bases unmatched: 9.

This CDR3 is CASSPRQYRYTEAFF. The CDR3 DNA reads TGTGCCAGTAGTCCCAGACAGTACCGTTACACTGAAGCTTTCTTT. This chain links TRBV19 with TRBJ1-1; D might be TRBD1 (5 bases). Germline CDR1 and CDR2: LNHDA and SQIVND (reference sequence). V was trimmed by 5 bases and J by 3 bases, leaving 16 bases between them. The CDR3 is 15 amino acids.

A single count supports this clone. The chain joins TRBV5-1 to TRBJ2-7, with 8 nucleotides matching TRBD1. Trimming took 0 bases from V and 6 from J; bases not matched to a gene: 11. CDR1 is SGHRS and CDR2 is YFSETQ in the germline V gene. The CDR3 spans 16 residues. CDR3 in DNA: TGCGCCAGCAGCTTGGCCGCAGGGGGCGCGAATCGCGAGCAGTACTTC. Its protein product is CASSLAAGGANREQYF. Full variable domain (missing parts from reference TRBV5-1 and TRBJ2-7): KAGVTQTPRYLIKTRGQQVTLSCSPISGHRSVSWYQQTPGQGLQFLFEYFSETQRNKGNFPGRFSGRQFSNSRSEMNVSTLELGDSALYLCASSLAAGGANREQYFGPGTRLTVT.

The rearrangement uses TRBV5-1 and TRBJ2-7; D possibly corresponds to TRBD1 (5 bases). Per germline, CDR1 SGHRS and CDR2 YFSETQ. The V end was cut by 2 bases, the J end by 4 bases, with 10 bases between. The CDR3 totals 13 residues. The CDR3 bases are TGCGCCAGCAGCTTAGCCGGACAATACGAGCAGTACTTC. Residues: CASSLAGQYEQYF.

This clone appeared a few times. The V gene is TRBV27, the J gene TRBJ2-7, with D possibly TRBD1 on 6 matching bases. The germline V gene encodes CDR1 MNHEY and CDR2 SMNVEV (reference sequence). Trimming pared 6 bases from V and 3 bases from J, leaving 9 bases between. The CDR3 spans 12 residues. The CDR3 loop reads CASRGTHYEQYF. The CDR3 coding sequence is TGTGCCAGCAGGGGGACACACTACGAGCAGTACTTC.

Only a few counts were recorded for this clone. The chain joins TRBV9 to TRBJ1-2, with D perhaps matching TRBD1 (5 bases). The ends were cut back, 3 bases at V and 8 bases at J, with 17 bases in the middle. CDR3 size: 14 residues. Germline V gene sequence: CDR1 SGDLS, CDR2 YYNGEE. The CDR3 DNA reads as TGTGCCAGCAGCGCTTCCCTCGCAGGGCGAGGCTACACCTTC. Amino acids: CASSASLAGRGYTF.

This clone was seen more than once but under ten times. The chain recombines TRBV9 with TRBJ2-4; D is undetermined. Germline V gene sequence: CDR1 SGDLS, CDR2 YYNGEE. The V end lost 4 bases, the J end lost 8 bases, and 4 bases lay between the germline ends. The CDR3 totals 10 residues. CDR3 DNA sequence: TGTGCCAGCAGCCGGGACATTCAGTACTTC. Translating gives CASSRDIQYF. The entire variable domain, with the rest obtained from reference TRBV9 and TRBJ2-4, is as follows: DSGVTQTPKHLITATGQRVTLRCSPRSGDLSVYWYQQSLDQGLQFLIQYYNGEERAKGNILERFSAQQFPDLHSELNLSSLELGDSALYFCASSRDIQYFGAGTRLSVL.

The chain employs TRBV6-5 and TRBJ1-1; D is undetermined. This CDR3 contains 14 residues. Germline assignment: CDR1 MNHEY and CDR2 SVGAGI. With 2 bases removed from V and 4 bases from J, the gap between germline ends came to 11 bases. CDR3 region: CASSYGRGSTEAFF. In nucleotides, the CDR3 is TGTGCCAGCAGTTACGGCCGGGGTAGCACTGAAGCTTTCTTT.

The rearrangement links TRBV9 to TRBJ2-3; TRBD2 matches 7 bases. CDR1 and CDR2 (germline): SGDLS, YYNGEE. The CDR3 contains 18 residues. Trimming cost V 4 bases and J 4 bases; bases outside gene matches: 18. CDR3 protein: CASSPRGRGWREPDTQYF. The CDR3 DNA follows: TGTGCCAGCAGCCCCCGGGGCCGAGGGTGGCGGGAGCCAGATACGCAGTATTTT.

The chain is built from TRBV27 and TRBJ2-2; no clear D gene. Germline V lookup: CDR1 MNHEY, CDR2 SMNVEV (reference sequence). With 6 bases removed from V and 3 bases from J, the gap between germline ends came to 8 bases. CDR3 length: 13 residues. The CDR3 DNA reads TGTGCCAGCAGCTTCCTCCACACCGGGGAGCTGTTTTTT. Protein: CASSFLHTGELFF.

The CDR3: CSVEVQGGGYTF. For the CDR3, the DNA is TGCAGCGTTGAAGTACAGGGCGGAGGCTACACCTTC. The chain is built from TRBV29-1 and TRBJ1-2, with D possibly matching TRBD1 (6 bases). The CDR3 loop spans 12 amino acids. Trimming stripped 1 base from V and 8 bases from J, with 11 bases between. Per germline, CDR1 SQVTM and CDR2 ANQGSEA.

This chain links TRBV18 with TRBJ2-5; 14 positions agree with TRBD2. J was trimmed by 5 bases and V by 3 bases; bases with no gene match: 17. CDR1 and CDR2 (germline): KGHSH, LQKENI. The CDR3 sequence is 20 residues long. CDR3 loop: CASSPTAGTSGSWARETQYF. The CDR3 nucleotides read TGTGCCAGCTCACCCACCGCTGGGACTAGCGGGAGTTGGGCAAGGGAGACCCAGTACTTC.